These 15 T cell receptor beta chains came from one sample sequenced in a study of cytomegalovirus exposure and HLA in healthy donors. PCR primers comprised 60 Vbeta and 13 Jbeta primers. Profiled with immunoSEQ multiplex PCR; TCRdb holds only in-frame clones, not every one. The sample gives over 200,000 clones, 85% of which show up once; over 1% is in the top ten. The sample taken for sequencing was PBMCs. The receptor set was obtained from a human donor in good health.

The J gene is TRBJ1-1, the V gene TRBV5-1; D remains ambiguous. V dropped 4 bases and J dropped 5 bases, with 18 bases sitting between them. The CDR3 length is 15 residues. CDR1 and CDR2 from the germline V gene are SGHRS and YFSETQ. CDR3 residues: CASSPTGGVGTEAFF. The CDR3 DNA reads as TGCGCCAGCAGCCCCACTGGCGGGGTAGGAACTGAAGCTTTCTTT.

The chain uses TRBV5-8 and TRBJ2-1; 10 bases fit TRBD2. Germline V gives CDR1 SGHTS, CDR2 YDEGEE. The CDR3 runs to 15 residues. Trimming took 0 bases from V and 8 from J; bases not matched to a gene: 5. In DNA, the CDR3 is TGTGCCAGCAGCTTGGATAGCGGGAGGAGGGATGAGCAGTTCTTC. Amino acids: CASSLDSGRRDEQFF.

This clone has more than one count but fewer than ten. This sequence joins TRBV11-3 and TRBJ1-5, with 12 bases lining up with TRBD1. CDR3 length equals 19 residues. V trimming: 4 bases; J trimming: 0 bases; junction bases outside the gene matches: 10. The germline CDR1 and CDR2 sequences are SGHNT and YENEEA. The CDR3 bases are TGTGCCAGCAGCTGGACCGGGACAGGGGGCGAGTATAGCAATCAGCCCCAGCATTTT. This sequence encodes CASSWTGTGGEYSNQPQHF.

The rearrangement joins TRBV21-1 to TRBJ2-2; TRBD2 was called by the table and not checked on the DNA. TRBV21-1 is termed a pseudogene. The CDR3 extends over 20 amino acids. CDR3 loop: CASSELMTGNGLALTGELFF. The CDR3 coding sequence is TGTGCCAGCAGCGAATTAATGACCGGCAACGGACTAGCCTTAACCGGGGAGCTGTTTTTT.

V usage is TRBV23-1 and J usage is TRBJ1-3, with D hard to call. TRBV23-1 is an ORF, and what it does is uncertain. The CDR3 has 16 residues. Trimming pared 8 bases from V and 0 bases from J, leaving 17 bases between. The CDR3 region is CASQVRYVTSGNTIYF. The CDR3 nucleotides are TGCGCCAGCCAAGTCCGGTATGTAACCTCTGGAAACACCATATATTTT.

The chain uses TRBV7-6 and TRBJ2-3; possible D gene TRBD1, 5 bases. Germline values: CDR1 SGHVS, CDR2 FNYEAQ. This CDR3 region has 16 residues. V was pared by 0 bases and J by 2 bases, with 12 bases between. CDR3 sequence reads: CASSLAEQVATDTQYF. The CDR3 DNA reads as TGTGCCAGCAGCTTAGCTGAACAGGTTGCCACAGATACGCAGTATTTT.

This CDR3 reads CASSPTGNTEAFF. CDR3 in DNA: TGTGCCAGCAGTCCAACAGGGAACACTGAAGCTTTCTTT. V and J are TRBV2 and TRBJ1-1, with D possibly being TRBD1 (5 bases). The CDR3 has 13 amino acids. Germline assignment: CDR1 SNHLY and CDR2 FYNNEI. V lost 5 bases to trimming and J lost 1 base, with 8 bases between them. Filled out from reference TRBV2 and TRBJ1-1, the complete variable domain reads EPEVTQTPSHQVTQMGQEVILRCVPISNHLYFYWYRQILGQKVEFLVSFYNNEISEKSEIFDDQFSVERPDGSNFTLKIRSTKLEDSAMYFCASSPTGNTEAFFGQGTRLTVV.

The chain recombines TRBV6-7 with TRBJ2-1, with 14 bases aligning to TRBD2. TRBV6-7 is classed as an ORF, of uncertain function. The CDR3 loop spans 19 amino acids. The junction had 13 bases not matched to a gene; V was cut back by 1 base and J by 8 bases. Here the CDR3 reads CASSYFFSRLAGGPDEQFF. CDR3 DNA: TGTGCCAGCAGTTACTTTTTCTCCCGACTAGCGGGAGGGCCGGATGAGCAGTTCTTC.

This chain joins TRBV6-6 and TRBJ1-2; 7 bases line up with TRBD1. Germline V gene lookup returns CDR1 MNHNY and CDR2 SVGAGI (reference sequence). After removal of 8 bases from V and 3 bases from J, the junction contained 12 bases not matched to a gene. There are 15 residues in the CDR3. In DNA, the CDR3 is TGTGCCAGCGGGGAAGACAGGGACCGGCACTATGGCTACACCTTC. It is translated as CASGEDRDRHYGYTF.

V gene TRBV5-1 combines with J gene TRBJ2-5, with TRBD2 matching over 9 bases. The CDR3 loop spans 15 amino acids. J lost 5 bases, V lost 3 bases, and 8 bases had no gene match. CDR1 is SGHRS and CDR2 is YFSETQ in the germline V gene. CDR3 DNA: TGCGCCAGCAGCTCCCTGGGTAGCGGGAGTGAGACCCAGTACTTC. Translating it yields CASSSLGSGSETQYF.

Comments on this clone: A read error may produce the germline difference seen at one junction end. This chain links TRBV27 with TRBJ2-1; D gene unclear. Germline V lookup: CDR1 MNHEY, CDR2 SMNVEV (reference sequence). The length of the CDR3 is 14 residues. The CDR3 nucleotides are TGTGCCAGCAGTTTTGGGCAGCCATACAGTGAGCAGTTCTTC. This sequence encodes CASSFGQPYSEQFF.

The chain links TRBV19 to TRBJ2-1, with D maybe TRBD1 (7 bases). The germline CDR1 and CDR2 sequences are LNHDA and SQIVND (reference sequence). The CDR3 consists of 17 residues. Trimming stripped 6 bases from V and 0 bases from J, with 18 bases between. CDR3 residues: CASRTGAGPTSYNEQFF. CDR3 DNA: TGTGCCAGTAGAACAGGGGCGGGACCTACCTCCTACAATGAGCAGTTCTTC.

The V and J genes are TRBV11-2 and TRBJ2-5; 8 nucleotides line up with TRBD1. Germline trimming cut 5 bases from V and 5 bases from J; bases unmatched to any gene: 10. This CDR3 has 15 residues. Germline V gives CDR1 SGHAT, CDR2 FQNNGV. CDR3 bases: TGTGCCAGCAGCCCCCACCCAGGGGGCGGTGAGACCCAGTACTTC. This gives the protein CASSPHPGGGETQYF. Full variable domain (outside the CDR3, taken from reference TRBV11-2 and TRBJ2-5): EAGVAQSPRYKIIEKRQSVAFWCNPISGHATLYWYQQILGQGPKLLIQFQNNGVVDDSQLPKDRFSAERLKGVDSTLKIQPAKLEDSAVYLCASSPHPGGGETQYFGPGTRLLVL.

The chain links TRBV15 to TRBJ1-2; 8 bases are shared with TRBD1. CDR1 and CDR2 from the germline V gene are LNHNV and YYDKDF (reference sequence). This CDR3 comprises 13 residues. V was pared by 1 base and J by 7 bases, with 2 bases of the junction left unmatched. The CDR3 is CATSRGTGSGYTF. CDR3 nucleotide sequence: TGTGCCACCAGCAGAGGGACAGGGAGTGGCTACACCTTC.

V is TRBV2 and J is TRBJ1-5; 7 nucleotides agree with TRBD1. Germline V gene lookup returns CDR1 SNHLY and CDR2 FYNNEI. V shed 8 bases and J 4 bases; nucleotides not matched to a gene: 2. The CDR3 runs to 12 residues. CDR3 residues: CASSGGNQPQHF. Written as DNA, the CDR3 is TGTGCCAGCTCAGGGGGAAATCAGCCCCAGCATTTT.